The next 8 T cell receptor beta chains were all read from a single sample in a study of shared clonotypes between healthy human individuals. CD45RO-negative, CCR7-selected cells formed the naive CD8 fraction, which excluded terminally differentiated effector memory CD45RA+ cells. Measured with immunoSEQ multiplex PCR; TCRdb has only the in-frame clones, and not every one. This sample has about 2.1 million clones; 85% to 95% occur once, and the top ten carry less than 2%. Material for sequencing was naive CD8+ T cells from PBMCs. Source of these receptors: a man aged 18 to 29 in good health. Some clones in this sample may be carry-over from other donors' samples.

This clone has only one observation. J is TRBJ2-7 and V is TRBV27, with 8 bases identical to TRBD1. The germline CDR1 and CDR2 sequences are MNHEY and SMNVEV (reference sequence). V lost 5 bases and J lost 2; bases outside the gene matches: 20. The CDR3 is 19 amino acids. The CDR3: CASSPTRGIQGALPYEQYF. As DNA, the CDR3 is TGTGCCAGCAGTCCCACCAGGGGCATCCAGGGGGCGCTTCCCTACGAGCAGTACTTC.

The chain is built from TRBV10-3 and TRBJ2-3; 13 nucleotides align to TRBD2. The CDR3 loop spans 17 amino acids. Per germline, CDR1 ENHRY and CDR2 SYGVKD. V lost 6 bases and J lost 2; bases outside the gene matches: 8. Here the CDR3 DNA reads TGTGCCATCAGCACTAAACTAGCGGGAGGGCCCACAGATACGCAGTATTTT. It is translated as CAISTKLAGGPTDTQYF.

The V call is TRBV29-1, the J call TRBJ2-3; D gene ambiguous. The germline V gene has CDR1 SQVTM and CDR2 ANQGSEA. The CDR3 contains 14 residues. Deletions cut 4 bases from V and 2 bases from J, with 13 bases between. This CDR3 reads CSVGSGPHTDTQYF. CDR3 sequence (DNA): TGCAGCGTTGGGTCAGGCCCCCACACAGATACGCAGTATTTT.

Note on this clone: The same CDR3 can be traced to other DNA sequences in this sample. This chain joins TRBV27 and TRBJ1-1; the D gene is possibly TRBD1 (5 bases). Germline CDR1 and CDR2: MNHEY and SMNVEV (reference sequence). The length of the CDR3 is 14 residues. V was trimmed by 4 bases and J by 0 bases, leaving 9 bases between them. CDR3 nucleotides: TGTGCCAGCAGTTGGGGGGTCCTGAACACTGAAGCTTTCTTT. Translated: CASSWGVLNTEAFF.

This chain uses TRBV13 with TRBJ2-7, with 11 nucleotides matching TRBD1. Germline values: CDR1 PRHDT, CDR2 FYEKMQ (reference sequence). Trimming cost V 5 bases and J 2 bases; bases outside gene matches: 5. This CDR3 comprises 15 residues. The CDR3 coding sequence is TGTGCCAGCAGCCCAGGGGGACAGGGGGCCTACGAGCAGTACTTC. Residues: CASSPGGQGAYEQYF.

CDR3 nucleotide sequence: TGTGCCAGCAGCTCTAGGAACGGACAGGGTGAAGCTTTCTTT. As protein: CASSSRNGQGEAFF. The chain couples TRBV11-3 to TRBJ1-1, with 8 nucleotides matching TRBD1. The length of the CDR3 is 14 residues. Germline CDR1 is SGHNT and CDR2 is YENEEA. Trimming took 4 bases from V and 7 from J; bases not matched to a gene: 8.

This chain connects TRBV27 to TRBJ2-7, with TRBD1 identical over 11 bases. The V segment lost 10 bases and the J segment 6 bases; nucleotides outside the gene matches: 11. The CDR3 covers 14 residues. Germline V gene lookup returns CDR1 MNHEY and CDR2 SMNVEV (reference sequence). In DNA, the CDR3 is TGTGCCACTTGGGACAGGGGGAGGGGGCGCGAGCAGTACTTC. Translated, it gives CATWDRGRGREQYF.

V is TRBV21-1 and J is TRBJ2-7; the table's D call TRBD2 went unverified against the DNA. TRBV21-1 has pseudogene status. This CDR3 is 20 amino acids long. The CDR3 protein is CASSTKMGRKPGLPSNEQYF. CDR3 DNA sequence: TGTGCCAGCAGCACGAAAATGGGGAGAAAGCCGGGACTGCCTTCTAACGAGCAGTACTTC.